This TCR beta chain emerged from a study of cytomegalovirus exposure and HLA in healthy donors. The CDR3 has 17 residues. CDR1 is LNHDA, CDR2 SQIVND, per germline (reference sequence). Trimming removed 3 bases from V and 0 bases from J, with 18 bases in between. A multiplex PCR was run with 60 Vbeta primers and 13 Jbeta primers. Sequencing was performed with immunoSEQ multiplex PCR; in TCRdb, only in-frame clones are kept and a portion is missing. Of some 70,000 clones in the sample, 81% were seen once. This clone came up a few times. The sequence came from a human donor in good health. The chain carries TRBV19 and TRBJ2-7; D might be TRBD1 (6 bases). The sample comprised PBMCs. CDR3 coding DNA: TGTGCCAGTAGTATGTCTATTTTCAGGGGCCGCTCCTACGAGCAGTACTTC. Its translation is CASSMSIFRGRSYEQYF.